Shown below are 13 T cell receptor beta chains from a single sample sequenced in a study of blood T cells in healthy people across ages. Through a sample-barcoded 5' primer and a J-beta primer mix, a second PCR was run for roughly 6 to 11 cycles. TCRdb passed the 5' RACE reads through MiXCR, listing each CDR3 protein once. This sample has some 710,000 distinct CDR3 sequences, with 22% found just once. The sample taken for sequencing was blood. The receptors derive from a man between 65 and 85 years old in good health.

There are a few counts of this clonotype. The genes are TRBV4-3 and TRBJ2-4; D is possibly TRBD1 (6 bases). CDR1 is LGHNA and CDR2 is YSLEER in the germline V gene. The CDR3 is 13 residues long. Deletions cut 1 base from V and 8 bases from J, with 9 bases between. Here the CDR3 DNA reads TGCGCCAGCAGCCAAGTCGCAGGGGACATTCAGTACTTC. Translating gives CASSQVAGDIQYF.

This clonotype was recorded a few times. The rearrangement joins TRBV24-1 to TRBJ2-2, with D perhaps TRBD2 (6 bases). The CDR3 runs to 18 residues. Germline V CDR1 and CDR2: KGHDR, SFDVKD. Trimming left V 3 bases short and J 5 bases short, with 21 bases between. The CDR3: CATSDPAGGKGWTGELFF. The CDR3 nucleotides read TGTGCCACCAGTGATCCGGCAGGCGGGAAAGGATGGACCGGGGAGCTGTTTTTT.

The chain combines TRBV6-5 with TRBJ1-1; D remains unclear. The CDR3 is 14 residues long. V was trimmed by 2 bases and J by 7 bases, leaving 14 bases between them. Germline V lookup: CDR1 MNHEY, CDR2 SVGAGI. The CDR3, as DNA: TGTGCCAGCAGTTACCCCTTCAAGAGGCGTGAAGCTTTCTTT. Translation gives CASSYPFKRREAFF.

The chain combines TRBV25-1 with TRBJ1-2; D may be TRBD1 (5 bases). This CDR3 region has 13 residues. The germline CDR1 and CDR2 sequences are MGHDK and SYGVNS. V was pared by 10 bases and J by 4 bases, with 16 bases between. The DNA of the CDR3 is TGTGCCAACGCGGGTTCGGGGCTCTATGGCTACACCTTC. Translated: CANAGSGLYGYTF.

The chain has TRBV6-4 and TRBJ2-3; perhaps D is TRBD1 or TRBD2 (7 bases each). Trimming removed 3 bases from V and 2 bases from J, with 15 bases in between. Germline V CDR1 and CDR2: MRHNA, SNTAGT. CDR3 length: 16 amino acids. The CDR3 is CASSDQGGGSTDTQYF. CDR3 in DNA: TGTGCCAGCAGTGATCAGGGGGGGGGCTCCACAGATACGCAGTATTTT.

This clonotype was found many times. The chain uses TRBV6-2 or TRBV6-3 and TRBJ2-7; 11 bases align to TRBD2. Losses at the gene ends were 7 bases for V and 6 bases for J; bases not matched to a gene: 8. Germline V gene data show CDR1 as MNHEY and CDR2 as SVGEGT. This CDR3 region has 14 residues. For the CDR3, the DNA is TGTGCCAGCACCCTGACTAGCGGGGCGGTCGAGCAGTACTTC. Translation: CASTLTSGAVEQYF.

V and J are TRBV12-3 or TRBV12-4 and TRBJ2-4; D is undetermined. The germline V and J ends were trimmed by 3 bases and 8 bases, with 14 bases remaining between them. The CDR3 is made up of 14 amino acids. The CDR3 coding sequence is TGTGCCAGCAGTTTGACCGAACGAGACGACATTCAGTACTTC. Amino acid sequence: CASSLTERDDIQYF.

The gene calls are TRBV2 and TRBJ2-4; D uncertain. Deletions cut 0 bases from V and 1 base from J, with 10 bases between. The CDR3 spans 16 residues. Germline CDR1 SNHLY, CDR2 FYNNEI. CDR3 sequence (DNA): TGTGCCAGCAGTGAAGCTCTATTACGGGCCAAAAACATTCAGTACTTC. Its protein product is CASSEALLRAKNIQYF.

In this sample, this clonotype turned up a few times. A clone one base away is much larger, so this may be a read error. This rearrangement joins TRBV20-1 to TRBJ2-4; 10 bases map to TRBD1. The CDR3 runs 14 residues. Germline trimming cut 7 bases from V and 9 bases from J; bases unmatched to any gene: 12. Germline-derived CDR1 and CDR2 are DFQATT and SNEGSKA (reference sequence). As DNA, the CDR3 is TGCAGTGTGGTTCCGCCGGGACAGGGGAGCATTCAGTACTTC. Amino acid sequence: CSVVPPGQGSIQYF.

This clonotype was counted between two and nine times. The chain couples TRBV7-2 to TRBJ1-5; TRBD1 might be the D (5 bases). V dropped 1 base and J dropped 3 bases, with 13 bases sitting between them. The CDR3 is 16 residues long. Per the germline V gene, CDR1 is SGHTA and CDR2 is FQGNSA. The CDR3 region has the DNA TGTGCCAGCAGCTTAGTCGGCGGGGCGAACAATCAGCCCCAGCATTTT. It translates to CASSLVGGANNQPQHF.

V usage is TRBV7-4 and J usage is TRBJ1-2; D call uncertain. CDR1 and CDR2 from the germline V gene are SGHVT and SQSDAQ. V shed 0 bases and J shed 8 bases, with 10 bases lying between them. This CDR3 spans 13 amino acids. In DNA, the CDR3 is TGTGCCAGCAGCTTAGCAGGGTTGAGGGGCTACACCTTC. It is translated as CASSLAGLRGYTF.

There are a few counts of this clonotype. The chain recombines TRBV6-4 with TRBJ1-1; unclear D gene. Trimming removed 2 bases at V and 4 bases at J, with 17 bases between. CDR1 and CDR2 from the germline V gene are MRHNA and SNTAGT. The CDR3 loop spans 16 amino acids. CDR3 DNA: TGTGCCAGCAGTGACAGGGTTCCCCCGGACCTCACTGAAGCTTTCTTT. As protein: CASSDRVPPDLTEAFF.

This sequence joins TRBV3-1 and TRBJ1-1, with TRBD1 matching over 8 bases. Trimming removed 3 bases from V and 6 bases from J; junction bases left unmatched: 6. Germline loops: CDR1 LGHDT, CDR2 YNNKEL (reference sequence). The CDR3 loop spans 14 amino acids. CDR3 protein: CASSQADRGAEAFF. The DNA of the CDR3 is TGTGCCAGCAGCCAGGCCGACAGGGGTGCTGAAGCTTTCTTT.